These T cell receptor beta chains were read from a single sample in a study of cytomegalovirus exposure and HLA in healthy donors. The data were produced by immunoSEQ multiplex PCR, yet TCRdb's version contains in-frame clones alone and is incomplete. The sample includes tens of thousands of clones. The sequencing input was PBMCs. These receptors came from a woman in her forties in good health and CMV-seropositive. Both conserved end residues are part of each CDR3. Fields, in order: clone size, J gene, V gene, D gene, CDR3 protein, CDR3 DNA. A D gene is named only where the DNA matches it firmly. Clone size is given for some rows only: seen once, a few or many times, or a class if the clone is expanded.

>NA|TRBJ1-5|TRBV27|NA
CASSSMRNQPQHF
TGTGCCAGCAGTTCGATGAGGAATCAGCCCCAGCATTTT
>NA|TRBJ2-2|TRBV6-5|NA
CASSSNIGWEKLFF
TGTGCCAGCAGTTCTAATATTGGCTGGGAGAAGCTGTTTTTT
>NA|TRBJ1-5|TRBV6-6|NA
CASSPQGGEPQHF
TGTGCCAGCAGTCCCCAGGGAGGCGAGCCCCAGCATTTT
>NA|TRBJ2-1|TRBV11-2|NA
CASSLNSLNNEQFF
TGTGCCAGCAGCTTAAACTCACTTAACAATGAGCAGTTCTTC
>NA|TRBJ1-5|TRBV7-8|NA
CASSLLGGLNQPQHF
TGTGCCAGCAGCTTATTGGGGGGGCTAAATCAGCCCCAGCATTTT
>NA|TRBJ1-1|TRBV6-1|TRBD1
CASSARTGAGSGTEAFF
TGTGCCAGCAGTGCCCGGACAGGGGCCGGCTCCGGGACTGAAGCTTTCTTT
>NA|TRBJ1-5|TRBV18|TRBD1
CASSPGTELGVQPQHF
TGTGCCAGCTCACCGGGGACAGAGTTGGGGGTTCAGCCCCAGCATTTT
>NA|TRBJ1-3|TRBV10-3|NA
CAISERSSRGISGNTIYF
TGTGCCATCAGTGAGCGCAGCTCACGGGGTATCTCTGGAAACACCATATATTTT
>NA|TRBJ2-3|TRBV18|TRBD2
CASSPWLAGSSTDTQYF
TGTGCCAGCTCACCCTGGCTAGCGGGGTCTAGCACAGATACGCAGTATTTT
>NA|TRBJ2-5|TRBV30|NA
CAWSASQETQYF
TGTGCCTGGAGTGCCAGCCAAGAGACCCAGTACTTC
>NA|TRBJ1-1|TRBV18|NA
CASSPGQNTEAFF
TGTGCCAGCTCACCGGGACAGAACACTGAAGCTTTCTTT
>NA|TRBJ1-3|TRBV30|TRBD1
CAWSDWGQQSGNTIYF
TGTGCCTGGAGTGATTGGGGACAGCAGTCTGGAAACACCATATATTTT
>NA|TRBJ2-7|TRBV5-1|TRBD2
CASSLEPSGVIYEQYF
TGCGCCAGCAGCTTGGAGCCTAGCGGGGTGATCTACGAGCAGTACTTC
>NA|TRBJ2-1|TRBV4-2|NA
CASSQDGAWSSYNEQFF
TGTGCCAGCAGCCAAGATGGGGCGTGGAGCTCCTACAATGAGCAGTTCTTC
>NA|TRBJ1-1|TRBV28|TRBD1
CASNLDRVNTEAFF
TGTGCCAGCAACCTTGACAGGGTCAACACTGAAGCTTTCTTT
>NA|TRBJ2-7|TRBV7-6|NA
CASSTRDTYEQYF
TGTGCCAGCAGCACTCGGGACACCTACGAGCAGTACTTC
>NA|TRBJ1-2|TRBV4-1|TRBD1
CASSQVRGHDYGYTF
TGCGCCAGCAGCCAAGTGAGGGGGCACGACTATGGCTACACCTTC
>NA|TRBJ2-2|TRBV5-1|TRBD1
CASSSTGTDTGELFF
TGCGCCAGCAGCTCCACCGGGACAGACACCGGGGAGCTGTTTTTT
>NA|TRBJ2-7|TRBV18|NA
CASSPQGIPNEQYF
TGTGCCAGCTCACCCCAGGGGATTCCCAACGAGCAGTACTTC
>NA|TRBJ1-5|TRBV6-5|TRBD1
CASSYTGGADQPQHF
TGTGCCAGCAGTTATACAGGGGGCGCCGATCAGCCCCAGCATTTT
>NA|TRBJ2-2|TRBV27|NA
CATLSSAGELFF
TGTGCCACCCTATCTAGCGCCGGGGAGCTGTTTTTT
>NA|TRBJ2-1|TRBV19|TRBD2
CASSIALAGFDEQFF
TGTGCCAGTAGTATAGCTCTAGCGGGTTTCGATGAGCAGTTCTTC
>medium-sized|TRBJ2-1|TRBV21-1|NA
CASNTSGVAKDDNEQFF
TGTGCCAGCAACACTTCAGGGGTCGCCAAAGACGACAATGAGCAGTTCTTC
>NA|TRBJ1-5|TRBV16|NA
CASSSGHPSNQPQHF
TGTGCCAGCAGTTCGGGACACCCTAGCAATCAGCCCCAGCATTTT
>NA|TRBJ2-1|TRBV11-2|TRBD2
CASSLTWSATGRLYNEQFF
TGTGCCAGCAGCCTCACCTGGAGTGCGACCGGGAGGCTCTACAATGAGCAGTTCTTC
>NA|TRBJ1-2|TRBV7-9|NA
CASSLAEYGYTF
TGTGCCAGCAGCTTAGCGGAGTATGGCTACACCTTC
>NA|TRBJ2-1|TRBV9|TRBD1
CASSVGTGGLYNEQFF
TGTGCCAGCAGCGTAGGAACAGGGGGCCTCTACAATGAGCAGTTCTTC